This TCR beta chain was obtained from a study of early T cells in non-severe SARS-CoV-2 infection. Across the whole study: The input, bulk RNA from unsorted whole blood, was sequenced, and chains were unpaired.

TCRdb re-called the 5' RACE reads through MiXCR, storing one row per CDR3 protein. The repertoire holds roughly 30,000 distinct CDR3 sequences, with roughly 5.4% as singletons. This CDR3 is 14 amino acids long. Germline V CDR1 and CDR2: SEHNR, FQNEAQ (reference sequence). The V gene lost 8 bases and the J gene lost 2 bases, with 16 bases spanning the gap. This clonotype was seen a handful of times. The TCR originated in an adult who was a healthcare worker with PCR-confirmed SARS-CoV-2 infection or an uninfected control (not recorded which). The sequencing input was whole blood. The chain couples TRBV7-9 to TRBJ2-7, with D perhaps TRBD2 (5 bases). CDR3: CASQDSSRAYEQYF. As DNA, the CDR3 is TGTGCCAGCCAGGACTCCTCAAGGGCCTACGAGCAGTACTTC.